Below are 9 T cell receptor beta chains sequenced from a single sample in a study of blood T cell repertoires in COVID-19. Assay used: immunoSEQ multiplex PCR; TCRdb lists only in-frame clones, some missing. The repertoire holds roughly 180,000 clones, with around 83% as singletons. The sequenced sample was peripheral blood. These receptors were taken from a woman in her sixties or seventies with acute or convalescent COVID-19.

The rearrangement uses TRBV28 and TRBJ1-1; perhaps TRBD1 as D (5 bases). V lost 1 base and J lost 2, with 8 bases in between. The germline V gene has CDR1 MDHEN and CDR2 SYDVKM. CDR3 length: 14 amino acids. The CDR3 loop is CASSLYQGNTEAFF. The CDR3 DNA reads TGTGCCAGCAGTTTATACCAGGGAAACACTGAAGCTTTCTTT.

CDR3 bases: TGTGCCAGCAGCTTTGGCGGGTCGAGGGTCTACAATGAGCAGTTCTTC. Its protein is CASSFGGSRVYNEQFF. The V gene is TRBV5-6, the J gene TRBJ2-1, with D perhaps matching TRBD2 (5 bases). Germline V gene sequence: CDR1 SGHDT, CDR2 YYEEEE. The length of the CDR3 is 16 residues. The V end lost 2 bases, the J end lost 3 bases, and 15 bases lay between the germline ends.

This clone was detected only a few times. CDR3 in DNA: TGTGCCAGCAGTTGGTCGGCGGGGAACACCGGGGAGCTGTTTTTT. Translating it yields CASSWSAGNTGELFF. The genes are TRBV5-4 and TRBJ2-2, with D perhaps TRBD2 (5 bases). Germline V CDR1 and CDR2: SGHNT, YYREEE (reference sequence). The CDR3 is 15 residues long. The V end lost 5 bases, the J end lost 1 base, and 12 bases lay between the germline ends.

This rearrangement joins TRBV28 to TRBJ1-4; possible D gene TRBD1, 6 bases. With 5 bases removed from V and 4 bases from J, the gap between germline ends came to 11 bases. The CDR3 contains 14 residues. In germline, CDR1 is MDHEN, CDR2 SYDVKM. The CDR3 reads CASSTGQFNEKLFF. DNA for the CDR3: TGTGCCAGCAGTACTGGACAGTTTAATGAAAAACTGTTTTTT.

The chain is built from TRBV5-1 and TRBJ1-1, with 7 bases that match TRBD1. CDR3 length: 15 amino acids. Germline V gives CDR1 SGHRS, CDR2 YFSETQ. J lost 5 bases, V lost 4 bases, and 11 bases had no gene match. CDR3 nucleotide sequence: TGCGCCAGCAGCAATACAGGGGTTGGGGGGACTGAAGCTTTCTTT. Translating gives CASSNTGVGGTEAFF.

This sequence joins TRBV3-1 (or the pseudogene TRBV3-2) and TRBJ2-3; weak D call: TRBD1 (6 bases). V was cut by 3 bases and J by 4 bases, with 23 bases left in between. CDR1 and CDR2 from the germline V gene are LGHDT and YNNKEL (reference sequence). This CDR3 has 18 amino acids. The CDR3 region has the DNA TGTGCCAGCAGCCACTCTATGGTGGGGGCTAAAGGCGCAGATACGCAGTATTTT. Encoded protein: CASSHSMVGAKGADTQYF.

J is TRBJ1-3 and V is TRBV28, with 7 bases fitting TRBD1. Germline V gives CDR1 MDHEN, CDR2 SYDVKM. Trimming removed 4 bases from V and 0 bases from J; junction bases left unmatched: 3. The CDR3 totals 15 residues. CDR3 sequence: CASSSGGFSGNTIYF. In DNA form, the CDR3 reads TGTGCCAGCAGTTCAGGGGGGTTCTCTGGAAACACCATATATTTT.

This chain uses TRBV19 with TRBJ1-5, with D perhaps TRBD1 (6 bases). The CDR3 runs 13 residues. The germline CDR1 and CDR2 sequences are LNHDA and SQIVND (reference sequence). The ends were cut back, 6 bases at V and 5 bases at J, with 11 bases in the middle. This chain's CDR3 is CASSENRDQPQHF. The CDR3 DNA reads TGTGCCAGTAGCGAGAACAGGGATCAGCCCCAGCATTTT.

The rearrangement links TRBV6-4 to TRBJ2-1; 8 bases agree with TRBD2. Unmatched junction bases numbered 6, after V lost 2 bases and J lost 6 bases. The germline V gene has CDR1 MRHNA and CDR2 SNTAGT. This CDR3 has 15 residues. This CDR3 is CASSDPSGRTNEQFF. CDR3 bases: TGTGCCAGCAGTGACCCTAGCGGGCGAACCAATGAGCAGTTCTTC.